The 29 T cell receptor beta chains below were found in one sample sequenced in a study of cytomegalovirus exposure and HLA in healthy donors (dated by TCRdb to 2016 to 2017). The library was prepared using the immunoSEQ multiplex PCR assay. For the multiplex PCR, a mixture combining 60 forward primers for TCR Vbeta segments and 13 reverse primers for TCR Jbeta segments was used. TCRdb obtained this table from immuneACCESS and retained in-frame rearrangements with V and J assigned. These tables miss some clones; where compared with another copy, unresolved V genes account for less than half of the shortfall, and the remainder is unexplained. For this sample there are around 170,000 clones; over 75% appear just once. Less than 4.5% of the sample is in the top ten clones. The sequencing input was PBMCs. These receptors were collected from a man aged 45-65 years in good health and CMV-seronegative.

J is TRBJ1-5 and V is TRBV4-2; 8 bases match TRBD1. CDR1 is LGHNA and CDR2 is YNFKEQ in the germline V gene. This CDR3 is 18 amino acids long. The junction had 11 bases not matched to a gene; V was cut back by 4 bases and J by 0 bases. As DNA, the CDR3 is TGTGCCAGCAGCCGGACCACAGGGGGTACCCTTAGCAATCAGCCCCAGCATTTT. It translates to CASSRTTGGTLSNQPQHF.

The CDR3 is CASSPASYEQYF. The CDR3 DNA follows: TGTGCCAGCTCACCGGCCAGCTACGAGCAGTACTTC. The chain combines TRBV18 with TRBJ2-7; D is unresolved. V was clipped by 3 bases and J by 3 bases, with 6 bases between them. Germline V gives CDR1 KGHSH, CDR2 LQKENI. The CDR3 has 12 amino acids.

Concerning this clone itself: Germline and junction disagree at one end, which may indicate a read error. This chain joins TRBV7-9 and TRBJ1-5; D might be TRBD1 (6 bases). In germline, CDR1 is SEHNR, CDR2 FQNEAQ (reference sequence). The CDR3 spans 15 residues. The CDR3 bases are TGTTCCAGCAGCTTGGGGGGGCCAGACAATCAGCCCCAGCATTTT. It translates to CSSSLGGPDNQPQHF. Full variable domain (remainder filled in from reference TRBV7-9 and TRBJ1-5): DTGVSQNPRHKITKRGQNVTFRCDPISEHNRLYWYRQTLGQGPEFLTYFQNEAQLEKSRLLSDRFSAERPKGSFSTLEIQRTEQGDSAMYLCSSSLGGPDNQPQHFGDGTRLSIL.

This clone has just one count. The chain carries TRBV11-2 and TRBJ1-2, with TRBD1 matching 7 bases. This CDR3 spans 13 amino acids. CDR1 is SGHAT, CDR2 FQNNGV, per germline. Trimming took 5 bases from V and 7 from J; bases not matched to a gene: 7. CDR3 residues: CASSARGLAGYTF. The CDR3 coding sequence is TGTGCCAGCAGCGCTAGGGGGCTGGCTGGCTACACCTTC.

J is TRBJ2-1 and V is TRBV5-1, with D tentatively TRBD1 (5 bases). The length of the CDR3 is 13 residues. The V gene's germline CDR1 is SGHRS and CDR2 YFSETQ. V lost 1 base and J lost 9, with 11 bases in between. The CDR3 reads CASSLTTVPEQFF. The CDR3 nucleotides are TGCGCCAGCAGCTTGACGACAGTGCCTGAGCAGTTCTTC.

V is TRBV6-5 and J is TRBJ2-7, with a weak D call TRBD1 (7 bases). CDR1 is MNHEY, CDR2 SVGAGI, per germline. This CDR3 spans 14 amino acids. The V gene lost 2 bases and the J gene lost 2 bases, with 10 bases spanning the gap. The CDR3 region is CASSYARGAYEQYF. The CDR3 DNA is TGTGCCAGCAGTTACGCCAGGGGGGCCTACGAGCAGTACTTC.

The count of this clone is one. This rearrangement joins TRBV27 to TRBJ2-7; D is unresolved. The ends were cut back, 3 bases at V and 2 bases at J, with 5 bases in the middle. CDR1 is MNHEY and CDR2 is SMNVEV in the germline V gene (reference sequence). The CDR3 extends over 12 amino acids. The CDR3 DNA is TGTGCCAGCAGTTTTATTCCCTACGAGCAGTACTTC. Encoded protein: CASSFIPYEQYF.

The chain links TRBV2 to TRBJ1-1; D gene ambiguous. The germline CDR1 and CDR2 sequences are SNHLY and FYNNEI. The CDR3 has 12 amino acids. Trimming shortened V by 6 bases and J by 4 bases, and 9 bases separated the two germline ends. For the CDR3, the DNA is TGTGCCAGCAGGTTTCATTCCACTGAAGCTTTCTTT. It yields the protein CASRFHSTEAFF.

The chain uses TRBV7-2 and TRBJ2-1, with TRBD2 matching 8 bases. Germline CDR1 SGHTA, CDR2 FQGNSA. Losses at the gene ends were 3 bases for V and 9 bases for J; bases not matched to a gene: 10. The CDR3 length is 15 residues. Here the CDR3 DNA reads TGTGCCAGCAGCTTCTCGGGTCGGGGGGGCAGTGAGCAGTTCTTC. Protein sequence: CASSFSGRGGSEQFF. Looking up the rest from reference TRBV7-2 and TRBJ2-1 gives the full variable domain: GAGVSQSPSNKVTEKGKDVELRCDPISGHTALYWYRQSLGQGLEFLIYFQGNSAPDKSGLPSDRFSAERTGGSVSTLTIQRTQQEDSAVYLCASSFSGRGGSEQFFGPGTRLTVL.

The rearrangement uses TRBV7-8 and TRBJ1-1; possible D gene TRBD1, 5 bases. Trimming cost V 5 bases and J 1 base, with 20 bases left between them. Germline CDR1 reads SGHVS; CDR2 reads FQNEAQ. The CDR3 is made up of 17 amino acids. CDR3 nucleotide sequence: TGTGCCAGCAGCCTAAGGTCAATAGGACAAACGAACACTGAAGCTTTCTTT. Translation gives CASSLRSIGQTNTEAFF.

Here the CDR3 reads CASSLTGLMGTEAFF. In nucleotides, the CDR3 is TGTGCCAGCAGTTTGACAGGGCTGATGGGCACTGAAGCTTTCTTT. The chain employs TRBV27 and TRBJ1-1, with 7 bases fitting TRBD1. With 3 bases clipped from V and 4 bases from J, the junction kept 8 bases outside the gene matches. The CDR3 totals 15 residues. Germline V gene sequence: CDR1 MNHEY, CDR2 SMNVEV (reference sequence).

On this clone itself: Other nucleotide sequences from this sample produce the same CDR3. The rearrangement joins TRBV9 to TRBJ2-7; 11 bases match TRBD1. Unmatched junction bases numbered 7, after V lost 1 base and J lost 4 bases. Looked up from germline, CDR1 is SGDLS and CDR2 is YYNGEE. The CDR3 is 16 residues long. CDR3 bases: TGTGCCAGCAGCGTATCTGGGACAGGGGGTAGGTACGAGCAGTACTTC. The encoded protein is CASSVSGTGGRYEQYF. Full variable domain (outside the CDR3, taken from reference TRBV9 and TRBJ2-7): DSGVTQTPKHLITATGQRVTLRCSPRSGDLSVYWYQQSLDQGLQFLIQYYNGEERAKGNILERFSAQQFPDLHSELNLSSLELGDSALYFCASSVSGTGGRYEQYFGPGTRLTVT.

The V and J genes are TRBV9 and TRBJ1-2; 7 bases are a match to TRBD1. V gave up 4 bases and J gave up 6 bases; unmatched junction bases: 9. The CDR3 runs 14 residues. Germline CDR1 is SGDLS and CDR2 is YYNGEE. CDR3 amino acids: CASSPETGPHGYTF. CDR3 nucleotides: TGTGCCAGCAGCCCGGAGACAGGGCCCCATGGCTACACCTTC.

The V call is TRBV7-9, the J call TRBJ2-5; a possible D gene is TRBD1 (6 bases). Judging by the DNA end, TRBJ2-7 fits better; the J call may be wrong. Germline V CDR1 and CDR2: SEHNR, FQNEAQ (reference sequence). CDR3 length equals 13 residues. The CDR3 bases are TGTGCCAGCAGCGTGGGGGCCGCCTACGAGCAGTACTTC. It translates to CASSVGAAYEQYF.

The chain combines TRBV7-9 with TRBJ2-1, with 7 bases that match TRBD2. Trimming at V came to 10 bases and at J to 6 bases, leaving 18 bases not matched to a gene. This CDR3 is built from 16 residues. CDR1 is SEHNR and CDR2 is FQNEAQ in the germline V gene (reference sequence). This CDR3 reads CATSGAGTILSNEQFF. In nucleotides, the CDR3 is TGTGCCACCTCCGGGGCCGGGACTATCTTGTCCAATGAGCAGTTCTTC.

This clone was seen a handful of times. The J gene is TRBJ2-5, the V gene TRBV6-5; D is perhaps TRBD2 (5 bases). V was cut by 5 bases and J by 5 bases, with 6 bases left in between. The CDR3 runs 11 residues. Per the germline V gene, CDR1 is MNHEY and CDR2 is SVGAGI. CDR3 in DNA: TGTGCCAGCAGTACTAGGGAGACCCAGTACTTC. This sequence encodes CASSTRETQYF.

The genes are TRBV19 and TRBJ1-6; TRBD1 matches 8 bases. The germline CDR1 and CDR2 sequences are LNHDA and SQIVND (reference sequence). The CDR3 extends over 14 amino acids. The J segment lost 6 bases and the V segment lost 5 bases, leaving 3 bases of the junction unmatched. The CDR3 nucleotides read TGTGCCAGTAGTGTGGACAGGGTTAATTCACCCCTCCACTTT. Residues: CASSVDRVNSPLHF.

This chain links TRBV7-8 with TRBJ1-1; 9 bases agree with TRBD1. The germline gives CDR1 SGHVS, CDR2 FQNEAQ. After removal of 5 bases from V and 4 bases from J, the junction contained 2 bases not matched to a gene. The length of the CDR3 is 13 residues. Here the CDR3 reads CASSPTGGTEAFF. The CDR3 nucleotides read TGTGCCAGCAGCCCGACAGGGGGCACTGAAGCTTTCTTT.

Only one count was recorded for this clone. The chain carries TRBV29-1 and TRBJ2-3, with D possibly matching TRBD2 (5 bases). Trimming removed 7 bases at V and 1 base at J, with 15 bases between. Looked up from germline, CDR1 is SQVTM and CDR2 is ANQGSEA. This CDR3 contains 14 residues. CDR3 DNA: TGCAGCGCTATGCCTAGCTTCGGCACAGATACGCAGTATTTT. Encoded protein: CSAMPSFGTDTQYF.

The chain links TRBV19 to TRBJ1-2, with D possibly being TRBD1 (6 bases). The V end lost 7 bases, the J end lost 6 bases, and 15 bases lay between the germline ends. Looked up from germline, CDR1 is LNHDA and CDR2 is SQIVND (reference sequence). CDR3 length: 13 amino acids. CDR3 protein: CASNMDRLNGYTF. The CDR3 nucleotides read TGTGCCAGTAATATGGACAGACTAAATGGCTACACCTTC.

The chain recombines TRBV27 with TRBJ2-7; weak D call: TRBD2 (7 bases). From germline, CDR1 is MNHEY and CDR2 SMNVEV (reference sequence). Trimming stripped 4 bases from V and 9 bases from J, with 16 bases between. The CDR3 runs to 13 residues. The DNA of the CDR3 is TGTGCCAGCAGTTGGGGGCGGGGGTTGTGGCAGTACTTC. It codes for CASSWGRGLWQYF.

This chain joins TRBV5-6 and TRBJ2-2; 7 bases are a match to TRBD1. Unmatched junction bases numbered 4, after V lost 0 bases and J lost 2 bases. The CDR3 consists of 16 residues. CDR1 is SGHDT and CDR2 is YYEEEE in the germline V gene. CDR3 region: CASSLVTGTNTGELFF. CDR3 DNA sequence: TGTGCCAGCAGCTTGGTGACAGGGACCAACACCGGGGAGCTGTTTTTT.

J is TRBJ2-7 and V is TRBV15; maybe TRBD1 (5 bases). The V end was cut by 0 bases, the J end by 6 bases, with 6 bases between. This CDR3 spans 12 amino acids. CDR1 is LNHNV, CDR2 YYDKDF, per germline (reference sequence). The CDR3 loop is CATSREGAEQYF. The CDR3 DNA is TGTGCCACCAGCAGAGAAGGGGCCGAGCAGTACTTC.

The genes are TRBV5-1 and TRBJ2-1; 11 bases match TRBD2. With V trimmed by 2 bases and J by 7 bases, 2 bases remained unmatched. The CDR3 runs 14 residues. Germline CDR1 reads SGHRS; CDR2 reads YFSETQ. For the CDR3, the DNA is TGCGCCAGCAGCTTTAGCGGGGGGGGAAATGAGCAGTTCTTC. It yields the protein CASSFSGGGNEQFF.

The V call is TRBV6-6, the J call TRBJ1-5; TRBD1 might be the D (5 bases). V was pared by 6 bases and J by 5 bases, with 11 bases between. Germline CDR1 and CDR2: MNHNY and SVGAGI (reference sequence). The CDR3 totals 13 residues. Written as DNA, the CDR3 is TGTGCCAGCAGCGACGGGGGGTATCAGCCCCAGCATTTT. Residues: CASSDGGYQPQHF.

The rearrangement links TRBV7-3 to TRBJ2-3; a weak D match, TRBD2 (7 bases). Germline CDR1 SGHTA, CDR2 FQGTGA. V lost 4 bases, J lost 4 bases, and 21 bases lay in between. CDR3 size: 17 residues. CDR3 bases: TGTGCCAGCAGCTCCCGGAGTAGGGGGGGCCGTGCAGATACGCAGTATTTT. It translates to CASSSRSRGGRADTQYF.

The chain employs TRBV4-3 and TRBJ1-4, with D unclear. Trimming removed 1 base from V and 7 bases from J, with 13 bases in between. The V gene's germline CDR1 is LGHNA and CDR2 YSLEER. This CDR3 has 15 amino acids. The CDR3 sequence is CASSQVGKEAEKLFF. DNA of the CDR3: TGCGCCAGCAGCCAAGTCGGGAAGGAGGCTGAAAAACTGTTTTTT.

This clone appeared once. The chain carries TRBV15 and TRBJ1-1, with TRBD1 identical over 7 bases. Germline CDR1 LNHNV, CDR2 YYDKDF (reference sequence). This CDR3 has 15 amino acids. V shed 6 bases, J shed 2 bases, and the junction held 9 bases outside the gene matches. Here the CDR3 reads CATRPNDRVNTEAFF. CDR3 bases: TGTGCCACCAGGCCGAACGACAGGGTAAACACTGAAGCTTTCTTT.

This clone was counted a few times. This chain uses TRBV25-1 with TRBJ1-1; no clear D gene. Germline V gene data show CDR1 as MGHDK and CDR2 as SYGVNS. V was clipped by 0 bases and J by 3 bases, with 5 bases between them. This CDR3 spans 13 amino acids. Here the CDR3 DNA reads TGTGCCAGCAGTGAATACAGTTACACTGAAGCTTTCTTT. It codes for CASSEYSYTEAFF.